This T cell receptor beta chain was obtained from a study of cytomegalovirus exposure and HLA in healthy donors. Study-wide results and caveats: Confirmation was obtained in vitro that three CMV-associated chains are specific for CMV antigens. Cytomegalovirus-associated status was assigned to around 160 TCR beta chains.

Using immunoSEQ multiplex PCR, the repertoire was profiled, and TCRdb retains in-frame clones only, with some absent. The data contain about 110,000 clones, 90% to 96% of them singletons. The J segment lost 2 bases and the V segment lost 4 bases, leaving 6 bases of the junction unmatched. The CDR3 loop spans 15 amino acids. CDR1 SGDLS and CDR2 YYNGEE come from the germline V gene. A word on this clone: Antigen: not known.

The sample was PBMCs. The chain recombines TRBV9 with TRBJ2-7, with TRBD2 identical over 10 bases. This clonotype was sampled from a woman in her late teens or twenties in good health and CMV-seronegative. CDR3 amino acids: CASSTTSGDAYEQYF. In DNA, the CDR3 is TGTGCCAGCAGCACAACTAGCGGGGACGCCTACGAGCAGTACTTC.